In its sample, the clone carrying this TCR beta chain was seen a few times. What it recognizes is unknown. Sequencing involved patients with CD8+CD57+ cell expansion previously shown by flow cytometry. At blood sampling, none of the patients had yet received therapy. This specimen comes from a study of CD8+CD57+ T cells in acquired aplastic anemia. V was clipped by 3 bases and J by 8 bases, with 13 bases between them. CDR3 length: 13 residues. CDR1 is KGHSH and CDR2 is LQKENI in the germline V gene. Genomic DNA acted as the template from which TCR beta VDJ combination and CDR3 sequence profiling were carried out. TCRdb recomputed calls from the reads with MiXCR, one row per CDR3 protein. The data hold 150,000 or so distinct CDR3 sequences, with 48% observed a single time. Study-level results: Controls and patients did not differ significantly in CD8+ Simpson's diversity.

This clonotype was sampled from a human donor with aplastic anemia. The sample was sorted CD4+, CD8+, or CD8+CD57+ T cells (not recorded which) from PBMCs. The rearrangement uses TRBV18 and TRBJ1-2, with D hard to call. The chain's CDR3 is CASSPDGDEGYTF. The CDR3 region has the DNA TGTGCCAGCTCACCCGACGGAGACGAAGGCTACACCTTC.